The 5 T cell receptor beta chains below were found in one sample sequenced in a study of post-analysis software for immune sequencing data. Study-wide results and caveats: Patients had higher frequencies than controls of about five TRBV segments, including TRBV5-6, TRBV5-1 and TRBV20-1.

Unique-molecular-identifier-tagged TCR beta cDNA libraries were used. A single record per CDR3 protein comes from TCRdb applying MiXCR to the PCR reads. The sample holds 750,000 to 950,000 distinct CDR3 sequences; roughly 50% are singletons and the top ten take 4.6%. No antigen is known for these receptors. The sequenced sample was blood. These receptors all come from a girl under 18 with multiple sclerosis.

CDR3 residues: CASSQKQLAGADTQYF. The CDR3 nucleotides read TGTGCCAGCAGCCAGAAGCAGCTAGCGGGAGCAGATACGCAGTATTTT. The rearrangement links TRBV3-1 to TRBJ2-3; 10 bases agree with TRBD2. The CDR3 totals 16 residues. V trimming: 3 bases; J trimming: 4 bases; junction bases outside the gene matches: 7. The germline CDR1 and CDR2 sequences are LGHDT and YNNKEL (reference sequence).

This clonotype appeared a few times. The CDR3 region has the DNA TGTGCCAGCAGTTTTGGACAGGGTCGTGGCTACACCTTC. Translated, it gives CASSFGQGRGYTF. The chain couples TRBV27 to TRBJ1-2; 8 bases line up with TRBD1. The CDR3 is made up of 13 amino acids. Germline CDR1 reads MNHEY; CDR2 reads SMNVEV (reference sequence). V dropped 3 bases and J dropped 7; count of bases not matched to a gene: 4.

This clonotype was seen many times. This chain's CDR3 is CSYTGGFSYEQYF. The DNA of the CDR3 is TGCAGCTATACAGGGGGATTCTCCTACGAGCAGTACTTC. The rearrangement links TRBV29-1 to TRBJ2-7, with 8 bases lining up with TRBD1. Germline V gives CDR1 SQVTM, CDR2 ANQGSEA. The CDR3 runs 13 residues. V lost 8 bases, J lost 0 bases, and 6 bases stayed unmatched.

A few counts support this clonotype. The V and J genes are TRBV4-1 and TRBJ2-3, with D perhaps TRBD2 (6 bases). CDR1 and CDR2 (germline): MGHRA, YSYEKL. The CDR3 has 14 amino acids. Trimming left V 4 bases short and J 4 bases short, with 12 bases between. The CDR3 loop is CASSRGGMADTQYF. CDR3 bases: TGCGCCAGCAGCCGGGGCGGGATGGCAGATACGCAGTATTTT.

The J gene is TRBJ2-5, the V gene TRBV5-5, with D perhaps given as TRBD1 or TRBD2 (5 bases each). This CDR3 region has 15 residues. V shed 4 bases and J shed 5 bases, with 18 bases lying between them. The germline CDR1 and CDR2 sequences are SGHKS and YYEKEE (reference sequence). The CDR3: CASSLGPGTRETQYF. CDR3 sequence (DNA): TGTGCCAGCAGCCTGGGCCCAGGGACGCGGGAGACCCAGTACTTC.